Detailed here is one T cell receptor (beta chain). Since a far larger clone is one base different, this is likely a read error. Regarding time point: newly diagnosed GD, antithyroid drugs for less than 3 months. Following extraction of RNA from PBMCs, that RNA was used to make the TCR library. The CDR3 loop spans 18 amino acids. Germline V CDR1 and CDR2: SGHRS, YFSETQ. The data are from a study of regulatory T cells in long-lasting Graves disease. Construction of TCR beta libraries relied on iRepertoire HTBI primers and on Arm-PCR targeting CDR3 regions. TCRdb reanalysed the multiplex PCR reads using MiXCR and keeps one entry per CDR3 protein. The table includes about 330,000 distinct CDR3 sequences, 16% detected once. These data also formed part of another study, on T cells in Graves' hyperthyroidism and ophthalmopathy. That work states: Investigators excluded patients with uncontrolled infection, other autoimmune disease, pregnancy or lactation. During a first-round RT-PCR of the TCR CDR3, the HTBI primer set was used.

The sequenced sample was peripheral blood mononuclear cells (PBMCs), obtained at new diagnosis, from a patient treated with antithyroid drugs. The V call is TRBV5-1, the J call TRBJ2-4; 9 bases fit TRBD2. The end of the DNA fits TRBJ2-1 better, so the J call may be wrong. The TCR was taken from a woman in her late teens or twenties with Graves disease. This CDR3 is CASSLTVSSGRPGNGQFF. CDR3 sequence (DNA): TGCGCCAGCAGCCTCACGGTTTCGAGCGGGAGGCCGGGGAATGGGCAGTTCTTC.